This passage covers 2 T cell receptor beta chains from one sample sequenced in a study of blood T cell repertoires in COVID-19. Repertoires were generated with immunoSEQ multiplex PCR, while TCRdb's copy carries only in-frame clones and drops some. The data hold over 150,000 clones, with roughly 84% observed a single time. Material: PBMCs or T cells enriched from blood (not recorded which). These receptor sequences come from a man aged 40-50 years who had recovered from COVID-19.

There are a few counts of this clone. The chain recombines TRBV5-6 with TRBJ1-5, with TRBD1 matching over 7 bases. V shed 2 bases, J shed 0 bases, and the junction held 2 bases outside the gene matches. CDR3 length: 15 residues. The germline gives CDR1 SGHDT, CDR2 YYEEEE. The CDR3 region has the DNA TGTGCCAGCAGCTTCGGGACAGATAGCAATCAGCCCCAGCATTTT. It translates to CASSFGTDSNQPQHF.

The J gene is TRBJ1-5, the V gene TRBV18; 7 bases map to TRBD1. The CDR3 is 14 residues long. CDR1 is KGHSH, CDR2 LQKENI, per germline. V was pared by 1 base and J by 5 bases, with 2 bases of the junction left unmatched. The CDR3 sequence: CASSPLGTDQPQHF. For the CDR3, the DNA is TGTGCCAGCTCACCACTCGGGACAGATCAGCCCCAGCATTTT.